This is a list of T cell receptor beta chains from one sample in a study of T cell responses to AZD1222 COVID-19 vaccine. Sequenced by immunoSEQ multiplex PCR; TCRdb stores in-frame clones only, minus some. This table has just over 150,000 clones, around nine tenths appearing once. The sequencing used peripheral blood, collected after recovery from COVID-19. The source is an adult who had recovered from COVID-19. The CDR3 runs from the conserved cysteine through the conserved F or W. Each record gives: CDR3 length, J gene, V gene, CDR3 protein.

14 | TRBJ2-3 | TRBV4-3 | CASSQDRGTDTQYF
14 | TRBJ1-1 | TRBV7-9 | CASSFTTANTEAFF
13 | TRBJ1-2 | TRBV10-3 | CAINGQGVGGYTF
14 | TRBJ2-7 | TRBV6-5 | CASSYSAAVGEQYF
17 | TRBJ2-2 | TRBV3-1/TRBV3-2 | CASSQVVGRANTGELFF
16 | TRBJ2-3 | TRBV19 | CASSMGGGEITDTQYF
13 | TRBJ2-7 | TRBV7-8 | CASSLDRVNEQYF
13 | TRBJ1-6 | TRBV19 | CASRVSYDSPLHF
14 | TRBJ2-2 | TRBV6-4 | CASSETLNTGELFF
11 | TRBJ1-2 | TRBV16 | CASSRDIGYTF
14 | TRBJ1-6 | TRBV5-4 | CASSLTGTNSPLHF
13 | TRBJ2-2 | TRBV7-9 | CASSPPAAGELFF
13 | TRBJ1-2 | TRBV9 | CASSVGQGDGYTF
13 | TRBJ2-7 | TRBV3-1/TRBV3-2 | CASSHSRGNEQYF
14 | TRBJ2-7 | TRBV6-4 | CASRLTGAPYEQYF
15 | TRBJ2-7 | TRBV5-6 | CASSFLGQGSYEQYF
14 | TRBJ2-2 | TRBV27 | CASSRTGFAGELFF
15 | TRBJ2-7 | TRBV7-2 | CASSTRQGSSYEQYF
13 | TRBJ1-6 | TRBV27 | CASSLGQTSPLHF
16 | TRBJ1-5 | TRBV28 | CASSSHTRGGNQPQHF
16 | TRBJ1-4 | TRBV27 | CASSLTLGATNEKLFF